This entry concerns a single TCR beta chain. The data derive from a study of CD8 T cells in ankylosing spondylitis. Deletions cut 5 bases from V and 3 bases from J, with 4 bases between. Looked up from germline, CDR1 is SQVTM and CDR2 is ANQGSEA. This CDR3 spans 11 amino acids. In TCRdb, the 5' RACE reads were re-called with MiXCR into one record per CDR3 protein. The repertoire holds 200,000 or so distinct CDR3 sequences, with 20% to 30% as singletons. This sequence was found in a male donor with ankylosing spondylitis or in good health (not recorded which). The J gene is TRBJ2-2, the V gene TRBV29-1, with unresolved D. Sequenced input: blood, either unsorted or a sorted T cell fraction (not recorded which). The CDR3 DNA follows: TGCAGCGTTAGAGACACCGGGGAGCTGTTTTTT. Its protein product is CSVRDTGELFF.